This entry lists 13 T cell receptor beta chains sequenced from one sample in a study of blood T cell repertoires in COVID-19. Sequencing was performed with immunoSEQ multiplex PCR; in TCRdb, only in-frame clones are kept and a portion is missing. The top ten clones hold around 6.9% of a sample with 150,000 to 200,000 clones, 75% to 85% of them seen once. Specimen: peripheral blood. These receptor sequences come from a man aged 55 to 69 with acute or convalescent COVID-19.

The chain recombines TRBV19 with TRBJ2-1; no definite D call. CDR1 and CDR2 from the germline V gene are LNHDA and SQIVND (reference sequence). This CDR3 comprises 14 residues. The V and J ends lost 3 bases and 5 bases respectively, with 11 bases between them. CDR3 DNA: TGTGCCAGTAGTATTGGCGCGGCAAACAATGAGCAGTTCTTC. It yields the protein CASSIGAANNEQFF. Combining the CDR3 with reference TRBV19 and TRBJ2-1 gives the whole variable domain DGGITQSPKYLFRKEGQNVTLSCEQNLNHDAMYWYRQDPGQGLRLIYYSQIVNDFQKGDIAEGYSVSREKKESFPLTVTSAQKNPTAFYLCASSIGAANNEQFFGPGTRLTVL.

The J gene is TRBJ1-2, the V gene TRBV15, with D possibly being TRBD1 (5 bases). The V gene's germline CDR1 is LNHNV and CDR2 YYDKDF (reference sequence). The CDR3 runs to 14 residues. Trimming took 2 bases from V and 8 from J, leaving 15 bases between them. The CDR3 protein is CATSRRVREGGYTF. The CDR3 region has the DNA TGTGCCACCAGCAGAAGGGTCAGGGAAGGCGGCTACACCTTC.

As for this clone: Its ends do not fully match the called genes, so a read error is possible. The chain has TRBV3-1 (or the pseudogene TRBV3-2) and TRBJ2-1; tentative D call: TRBD2 (5 bases). This CDR3 has 13 residues. Germline V lookup: CDR1 LGHDT, CDR2 YNNKEL (reference sequence). The CDR3 reads CASSQGSREGFLF. In nucleotides, the CDR3 is TGTGCCAGCAGCCAAGGCTCGAGAGAGGGCTTTCTCTTC.

The table lists this clone with a few counts. This chain links TRBV4-3 with TRBJ1-5, with a tentative D call TRBD1 (6 bases). Germline V lookup: CDR1 LGHNA, CDR2 YSLEER. V lost 1 base, J lost 3 bases, and 7 bases lay in between. CDR3 length equals 14 residues. CDR3 in DNA: TGCGCCAGCAGCCAAGGACAGGTCAATCAGCCCCAGCATTTT. This translates into CASSQGQVNQPQHF.

This chain connects TRBV12-3 or TRBV12-4 to TRBJ1-2, with 7 bases identical to TRBD1. This CDR3 comprises 13 residues. With 5 bases clipped from V and 3 bases from J, the junction kept 3 bases outside the gene matches. This CDR3 reads CASSVGQDYGYTF. In DNA, the CDR3 is TGTGCCAGCAGTGTCGGACAGGACTATGGCTACACCTTC.

The chain combines TRBV7-3 with TRBJ1-1, with D maybe TRBD1 (5 bases). The CDR3 is 16 residues long. The germline V gene has CDR1 SGHTA and CDR2 FQGTGA. Deletions cut 5 bases from V and 6 bases from J, with 22 bases between. The CDR3, as DNA: TGTGCCAGCAGCATGACCCATGACAGCTTCGGCTCTGAAGCTTTCTTT. Protein sequence: CASSMTHDSFGSEAFF.

The chain combines TRBV19 with TRBJ1-5; 11 bases fit TRBD1. The trim removed 2 bases at V and 5 bases at J, leaving 2 bases unmatched. This CDR3 is built from 15 residues. CDR1 and CDR2 from the germline V gene are LNHDA and SQIVND (reference sequence). In DNA, the CDR3 is TGTGCCAGTAGTATACAGGACAGGGGGCATCAGCCCCAGCATTTT. This translates into CASSIQDRGHQPQHF. Full variable domain (remainder filled in from reference TRBV19 and TRBJ1-5): DGGITQSPKYLFRKEGQNVTLSCEQNLNHDAMYWYRQDPGQGLRLIYYSQIVNDFQKGDIAEGYSVSREKKESFPLTVTSAQKNPTAFYLCASSIQDRGHQPQHFGDGTRLSIL.

V gene TRBV5-6 combines with J gene TRBJ1-1; no definite D call. The CDR3 runs to 14 residues. V was pared by 0 bases and J by 0 bases, with 6 bases between. Germline-derived CDR1 and CDR2 are SGHDT and YYEEEE. As DNA, the CDR3 is TGTGCCAGCAGCTTGGGGCCAGTGAACACTGAAGCTTTCTTT. Its translation: CASSLGPVNTEAFF.

This chain uses TRBV2 with TRBJ2-7; D might be TRBD2 (6 bases). This CDR3 has 15 residues. V lost 3 bases and J 3 bases, leaving 15 bases between the germline ends. Germline lookup yields CDR1 SNHLY and CDR2 FYNNEI. The CDR3 region has the DNA TGTGCCAGCAGTGAGATGCGGCTAGCGAGCTACGAGCAGTACTTC. Its protein is CASSEMRLASYEQYF.

The chain is built from TRBV3-1 (or the pseudogene TRBV3-2) and TRBJ1-1; D may be TRBD1 (6 bases). V was cut by 0 bases and J by 4 bases, with 18 bases left in between. CDR1 and CDR2 from the germline V gene are LGHDT and YNNKEL (reference sequence). The CDR3 has 17 amino acids. CDR3 coding DNA: TGTGCCAGCAGCCAAGATTGGGGGCCTTTATCGTTCACTGAAGCTTTCTTT. Its translation is CASSQDWGPLSFTEAFF.

The chain combines TRBV15 with TRBJ1-1; D not resolved. CDR1 and CDR2 (germline): LNHNV, YYDKDF (reference sequence). The CDR3 loop spans 14 amino acids. V lost 0 bases and J 5 bases, leaving 10 bases between the germline ends. The CDR3, as DNA: TGTGCCACCAGCAGAGATGCCGGAGGGACTGAAGCTTTCTTT. Encoded protein: CATSRDAGGTEAFF.

The sample holds a few counts of this clone. This chain connects TRBV7-2 to TRBJ2-1; 10 positions match TRBD2. Trimming took 2 bases from V and 10 from J; bases not matched to a gene: 8. The CDR3 extends over 15 amino acids. Germline V gene lookup returns CDR1 SGHTA and CDR2 FQGNSA. The CDR3 region is CASSLRTSGTYEQFF. The CDR3 DNA reads as TGTGCCAGCAGCTTACGCACTAGCGGGACCTACGAGCAGTTCTTC.

The rearrangement links TRBV6-4 to TRBJ2-3; D is uncertain. CDR3 length: 15 amino acids. V dropped 5 bases and J dropped 0 bases, with 12 bases sitting between them. Germline values: CDR1 MRHNA, CDR2 SNTAGT. The CDR3 here is CASSITYSSTDTQYF. As DNA, the CDR3 is TGTGCCAGCAGTATAACTTATTCTAGCACAGATACGCAGTATTTT.